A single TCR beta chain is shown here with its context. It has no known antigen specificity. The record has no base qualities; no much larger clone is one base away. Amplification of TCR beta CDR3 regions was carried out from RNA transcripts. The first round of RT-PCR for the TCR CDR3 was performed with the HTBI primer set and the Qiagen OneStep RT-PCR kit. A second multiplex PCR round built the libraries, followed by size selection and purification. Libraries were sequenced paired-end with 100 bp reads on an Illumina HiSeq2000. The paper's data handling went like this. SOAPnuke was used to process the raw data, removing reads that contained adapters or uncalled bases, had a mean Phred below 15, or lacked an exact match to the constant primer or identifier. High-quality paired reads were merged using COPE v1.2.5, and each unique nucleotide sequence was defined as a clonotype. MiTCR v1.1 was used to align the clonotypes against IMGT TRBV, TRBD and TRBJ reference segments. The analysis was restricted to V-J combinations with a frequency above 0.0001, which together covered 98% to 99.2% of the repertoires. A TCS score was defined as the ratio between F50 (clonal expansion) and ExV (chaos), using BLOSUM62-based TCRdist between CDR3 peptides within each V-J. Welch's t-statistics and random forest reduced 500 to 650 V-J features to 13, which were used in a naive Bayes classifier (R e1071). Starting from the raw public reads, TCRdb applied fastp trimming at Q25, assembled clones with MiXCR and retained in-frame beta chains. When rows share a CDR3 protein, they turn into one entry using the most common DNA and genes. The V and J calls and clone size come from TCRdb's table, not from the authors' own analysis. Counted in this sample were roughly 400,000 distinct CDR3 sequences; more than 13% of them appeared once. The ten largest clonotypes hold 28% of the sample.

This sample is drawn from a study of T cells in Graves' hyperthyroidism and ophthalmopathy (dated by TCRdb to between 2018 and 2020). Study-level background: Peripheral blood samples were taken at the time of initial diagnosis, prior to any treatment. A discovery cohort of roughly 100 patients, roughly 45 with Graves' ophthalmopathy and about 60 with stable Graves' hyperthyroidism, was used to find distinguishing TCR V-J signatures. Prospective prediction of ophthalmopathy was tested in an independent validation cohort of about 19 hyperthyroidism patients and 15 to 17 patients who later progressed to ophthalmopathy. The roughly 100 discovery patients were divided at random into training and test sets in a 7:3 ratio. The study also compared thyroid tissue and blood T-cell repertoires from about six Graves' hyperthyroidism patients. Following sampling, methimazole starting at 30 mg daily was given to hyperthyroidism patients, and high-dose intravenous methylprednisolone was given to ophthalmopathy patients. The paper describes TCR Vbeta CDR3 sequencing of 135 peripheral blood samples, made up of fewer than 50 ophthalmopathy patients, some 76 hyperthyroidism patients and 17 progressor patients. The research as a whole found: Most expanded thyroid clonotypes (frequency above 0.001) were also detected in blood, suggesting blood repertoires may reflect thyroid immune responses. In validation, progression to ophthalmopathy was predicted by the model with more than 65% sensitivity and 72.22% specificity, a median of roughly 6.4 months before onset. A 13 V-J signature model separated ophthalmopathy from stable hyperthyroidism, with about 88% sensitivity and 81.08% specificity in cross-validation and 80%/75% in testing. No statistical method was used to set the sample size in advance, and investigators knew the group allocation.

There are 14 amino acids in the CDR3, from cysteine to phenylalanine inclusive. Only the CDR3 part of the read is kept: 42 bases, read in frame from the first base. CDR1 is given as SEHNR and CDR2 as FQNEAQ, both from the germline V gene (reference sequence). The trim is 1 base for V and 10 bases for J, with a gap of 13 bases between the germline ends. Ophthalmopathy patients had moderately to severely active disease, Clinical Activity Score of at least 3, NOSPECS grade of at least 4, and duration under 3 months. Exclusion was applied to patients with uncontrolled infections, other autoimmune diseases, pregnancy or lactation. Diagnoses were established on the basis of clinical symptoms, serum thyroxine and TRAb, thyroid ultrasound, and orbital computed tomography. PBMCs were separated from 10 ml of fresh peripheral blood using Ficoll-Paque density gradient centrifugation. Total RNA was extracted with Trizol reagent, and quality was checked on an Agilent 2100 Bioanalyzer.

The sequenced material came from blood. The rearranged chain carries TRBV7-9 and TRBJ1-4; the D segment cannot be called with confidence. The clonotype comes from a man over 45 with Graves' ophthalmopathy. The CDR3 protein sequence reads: CASSLEVAGGKLFF. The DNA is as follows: TGTGCCAGCAGCTTAGAAGTTGCCGGAGGAAAACTGTTTTTT.